This note documents a single TCR beta chain sequence. This entry is derived from a study of blood T cell repertoires in COVID-19. Across the whole study: The United States, Italy and Spain provided the acute and convalescent COVID-19 samples.

Sequenced by immunoSEQ multiplex PCR; TCRdb stores in-frame clones only, minus some. The data contain tens of thousands of clones, about 82% of them singletons. The CDR3 extends over 17 amino acids. Germline V gene data show CDR1 as SNHLY and CDR2 as FYNNEI. Trimming took 4 bases from V and 0 from J; bases not matched to a gene: 10. The receptor was isolated from a man aged 45-65 years with active COVID-19. Sequenced input: peripheral blood. J is TRBJ2-5 and V is TRBV2; 8 bases line up with TRBD2. DNA for the CDR3: TGTGCCAGCAGTGGTTATTTAGCGGGACGAGACCAAGAGACCCAGTACTTC. Translating gives CASSGYLAGRDQETQYF.